Reported below is one T cell receptor beta chain. Its binding antigen is unknown. Base quality data are lacking; no much larger clone is found one base away. The data originate from a study of blood T cell repertoires in COVID-19 (dated by TCRdb to 2019 to 2021). Describing the broader study: Samples covering the acute and convalescent phases of COVID-19 were provided by collaborators in the United States, Italy and Spain. Where available, HLA class I and class II types were obtained from metadata supplied by the sample provider rather than from assay-based typing. The dataset comprised deeply sampled blood TCRbeta repertoires from subjects exposed to, actively infected with, or recovered from COVID-19. The repertoires were released in a freely available public database meant as a resource for research on the immune response to SARS-CoV-2. The samples were drawn from the first 160 participants of the ongoing ImmuneRACE study and from some 1,300 subjects provided by 6 global collaborators. The prospective study material was composed of cDNA or gDNA derived from T cells, B-cell-depleted T cells, or PBMCs. A de-identified subject ID, COVID-19 status, age in years and sex were almost always included in the sample metadata.

TCRbeta CDR3 regions were amplified from genomic DNA using the immunoSEQ Assay, a bias-controlled multiplex PCR. The authors' pipeline ran thus. Nucleated cell counts per sample were estimated from amplification of reference gene primers within the assay. To quantify the absolute abundance of each unique TCRbeta CDR3 rearrangement, sequence reads were collapsed and filtered. Productive Simpson clonality was computed per sample as the square root of Simpson's diversity index over productive rearrangements. TCRdb stores this immuneACCESS table with in-frame sequences only. Part of the clones is absent; in the studies checked, under half of the shortfall reflects unresolved V genes, and no reason is known for the rest. The V and J calls and clone size come from that table; D and trimming were worked out from the DNA. This sample gives around 46,000 clones in total; around 86% of them show up just once. 2.1% of the sample comes from the top ten.

What the work shows at the level of the full study, not this receptor alone: The quantity of clinical and demographic metadata differed by source and by participant and was supplied without curation.

One collaborating source in Seattle enrolled patients during active infection and followed them longitudinally through the course of disease. Each collaborating institution followed its own protocols to collect whole blood in K2EDTA tubes. For TCRbeta analysis, collaborators shipped samples as frozen whole blood, isolated PBMCs, or DNA extracted from either of those sample types. The germline ends are 12 bases apart after V is trimmed by 4 bases and J by 4 bases. Including the terminal cysteine and phenylalanine, the CDR3 comprises 15 residues. Kept here is only the CDR3 DNA, which spans 45 bases and is read in frame from base 1. CDR1 is given as KGHDR and CDR2 as SFDVKD, both from the germline V gene.

The sample comprised peripheral blood. The V and J segments used are TRBV24-1 and TRBJ2-2; the D gene is perhaps TRBD1, on 5 matching bases. This TCR was recovered from a woman aged 80 or over with COVID-19, enrolled during active disease. The CDR3 region: CATSEDTGITGELFF. The nucleotide sequence reads as follows: TGTGCCACCAGTGAGGACACCGGAATCACCGGGGAGCTGTTTTTT.